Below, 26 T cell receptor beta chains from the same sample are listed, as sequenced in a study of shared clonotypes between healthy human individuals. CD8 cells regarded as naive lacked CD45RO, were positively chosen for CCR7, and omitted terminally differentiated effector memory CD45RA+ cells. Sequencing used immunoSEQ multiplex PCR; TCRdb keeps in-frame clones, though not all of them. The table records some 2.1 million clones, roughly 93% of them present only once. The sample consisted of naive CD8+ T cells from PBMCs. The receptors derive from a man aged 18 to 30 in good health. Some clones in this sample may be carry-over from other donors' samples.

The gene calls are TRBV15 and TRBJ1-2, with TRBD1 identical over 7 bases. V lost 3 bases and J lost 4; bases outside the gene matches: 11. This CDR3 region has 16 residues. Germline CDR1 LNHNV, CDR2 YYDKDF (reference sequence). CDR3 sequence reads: CATSRLAERGPYGYTF. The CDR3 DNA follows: TGTGCCACCAGCAGGTTGGCAGAGAGGGGGCCCTATGGCTACACCTTC.

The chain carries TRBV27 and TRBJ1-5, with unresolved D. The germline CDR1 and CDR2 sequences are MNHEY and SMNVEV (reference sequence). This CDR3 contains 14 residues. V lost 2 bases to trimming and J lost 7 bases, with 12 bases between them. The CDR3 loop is CASSLLGFGQPQHF. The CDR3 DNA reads TGTGCCAGCAGTTTACTGGGGTTTGGACAGCCCCAGCATTTT.

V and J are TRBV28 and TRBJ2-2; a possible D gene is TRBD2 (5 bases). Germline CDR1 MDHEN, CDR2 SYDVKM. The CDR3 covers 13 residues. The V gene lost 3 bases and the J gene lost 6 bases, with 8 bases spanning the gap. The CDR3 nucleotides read TGTGCCAGCAGTTTTGGGCGGGCCGGGGAGCTGTTTTTT. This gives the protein CASSFGRAGELFF.

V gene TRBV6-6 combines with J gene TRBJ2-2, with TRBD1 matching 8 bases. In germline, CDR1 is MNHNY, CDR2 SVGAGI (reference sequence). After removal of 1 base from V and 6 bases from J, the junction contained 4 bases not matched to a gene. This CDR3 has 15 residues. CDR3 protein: CASSYLGQGAGELFF. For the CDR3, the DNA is TGTGCCAGCAGTTACTTAGGACAGGGTGCCGGGGAGCTGTTTTTT.

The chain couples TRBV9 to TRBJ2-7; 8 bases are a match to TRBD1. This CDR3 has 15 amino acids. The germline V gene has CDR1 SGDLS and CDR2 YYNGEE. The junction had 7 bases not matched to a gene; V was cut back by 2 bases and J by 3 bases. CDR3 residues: CASSVGRTGLYEQYF. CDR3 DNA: TGTGCCAGCAGCGTGGGTCGGACAGGGCTCTACGAGCAGTACTTC.

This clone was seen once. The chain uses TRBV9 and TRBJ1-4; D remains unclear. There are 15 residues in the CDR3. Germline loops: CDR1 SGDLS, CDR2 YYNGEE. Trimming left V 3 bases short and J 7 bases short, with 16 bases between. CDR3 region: CASSEFSSRGEKLFF. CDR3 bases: TGTGCCAGCAGCGAGTTCTCCTCCCGGGGTGAAAAACTGTTTTTT.

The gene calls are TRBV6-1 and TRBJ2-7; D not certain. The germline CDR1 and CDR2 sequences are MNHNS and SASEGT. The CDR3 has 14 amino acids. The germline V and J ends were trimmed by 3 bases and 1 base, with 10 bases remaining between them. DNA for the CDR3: TGTGCCAGCAGTGAGCTGCCACTTTCCTACGAGCAGTACTTC. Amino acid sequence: CASSELPLSYEQYF.

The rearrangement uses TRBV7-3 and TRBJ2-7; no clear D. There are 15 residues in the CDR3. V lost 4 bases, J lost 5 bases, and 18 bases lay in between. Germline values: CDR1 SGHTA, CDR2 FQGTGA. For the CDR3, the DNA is TGTGCCAGCAGCTCACTCACGGCGATCTCGAACGAGCAGTACTTC. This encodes CASSSLTAISNEQYF.

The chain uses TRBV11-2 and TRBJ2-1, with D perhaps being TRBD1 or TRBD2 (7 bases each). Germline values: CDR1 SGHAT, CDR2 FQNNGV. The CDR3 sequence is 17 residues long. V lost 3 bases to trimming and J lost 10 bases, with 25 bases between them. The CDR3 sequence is CASSFGRTRGTSWEQFF. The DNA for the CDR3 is TGTGCCAGCAGCTTCGGGAGGACCAGGGGGACCTCTTGGGAGCAGTTCTTC. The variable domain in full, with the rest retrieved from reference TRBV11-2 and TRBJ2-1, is EAGVAQSPRYKIIEKRQSVAFWCNPISGHATLYWYQQILGQGPKLLIQFQNNGVVDDSQLPKDRFSAERLKGVDSTLKIQPAKLEDSAVYLCASSFGRTRGTSWEQFFGPGTRLTVL.

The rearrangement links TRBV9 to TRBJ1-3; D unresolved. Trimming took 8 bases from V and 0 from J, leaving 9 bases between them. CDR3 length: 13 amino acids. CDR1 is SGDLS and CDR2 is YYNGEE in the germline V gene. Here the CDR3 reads CASSTDSGNTIYF. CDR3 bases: TGTGCCAGTTCGACGGACTCTGGAAACACCATATATTTT.

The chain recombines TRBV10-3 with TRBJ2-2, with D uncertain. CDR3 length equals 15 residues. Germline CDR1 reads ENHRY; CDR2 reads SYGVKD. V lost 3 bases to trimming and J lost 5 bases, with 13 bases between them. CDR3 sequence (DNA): TGTGCCATCAGTGACCCGGACCGGGCAACCGGGGAGCTGTTTTTT. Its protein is CAISDPDRATGELFF.

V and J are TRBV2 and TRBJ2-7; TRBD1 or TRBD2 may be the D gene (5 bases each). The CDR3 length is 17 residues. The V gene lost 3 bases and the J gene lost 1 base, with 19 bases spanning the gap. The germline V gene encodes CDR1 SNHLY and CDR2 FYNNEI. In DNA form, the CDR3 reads TGTGCCAGCAGTGAGGGGCCACTACCCGGGATTTCCTACGAGCAGTACTTC. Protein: CASSEGPLPGISYEQYF.

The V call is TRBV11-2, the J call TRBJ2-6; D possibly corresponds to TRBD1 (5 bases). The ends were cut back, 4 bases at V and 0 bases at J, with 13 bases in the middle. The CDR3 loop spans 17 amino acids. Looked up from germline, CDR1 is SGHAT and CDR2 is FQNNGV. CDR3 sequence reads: CASSSRGHPSGANVLTF. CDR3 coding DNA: TGTGCCAGCAGCTCCCGAGGACACCCCTCTGGGGCCAACGTCCTGACTTTC.

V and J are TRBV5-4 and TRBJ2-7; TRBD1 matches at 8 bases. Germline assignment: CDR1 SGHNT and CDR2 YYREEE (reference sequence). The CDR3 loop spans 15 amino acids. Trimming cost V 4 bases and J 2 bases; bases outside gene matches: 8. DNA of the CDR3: TGTGCCAGCAGCCCCGGACAGGGCCTAACCTACGAGCAGTACTTC. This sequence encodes CASSPGQGLTYEQYF.

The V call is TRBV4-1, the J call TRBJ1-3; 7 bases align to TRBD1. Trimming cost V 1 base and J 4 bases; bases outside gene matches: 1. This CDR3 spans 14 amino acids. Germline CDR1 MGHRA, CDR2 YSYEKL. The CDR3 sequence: CASSQGTGGNTIYF. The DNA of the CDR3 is TGCGCCAGCAGCCAAGGGACAGGAGGAAACACCATATATTTT.

Here the CDR3 DNA reads TGCGCCAGCAGCCAAGCGGTTGGGCGGGGACCCTACGAGCAGTACTTC. Protein: CASSQAVGRGPYEQYF. The chain joins TRBV4-1 to TRBJ2-7; TRBD2 might be the D (6 bases). Germline V CDR1 and CDR2: MGHRA, YSYEKL. V dropped 1 base and J dropped 2 bases, with 15 bases sitting between them. The CDR3 runs to 16 residues.

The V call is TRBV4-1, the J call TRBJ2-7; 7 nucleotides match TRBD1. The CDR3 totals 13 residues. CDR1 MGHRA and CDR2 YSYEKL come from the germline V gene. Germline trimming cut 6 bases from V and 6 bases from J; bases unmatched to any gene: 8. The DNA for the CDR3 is TGCGCCAGCAGTTACACCGCAGGGGGCGAGCAGTACTTC. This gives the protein CASSYTAGGEQYF.

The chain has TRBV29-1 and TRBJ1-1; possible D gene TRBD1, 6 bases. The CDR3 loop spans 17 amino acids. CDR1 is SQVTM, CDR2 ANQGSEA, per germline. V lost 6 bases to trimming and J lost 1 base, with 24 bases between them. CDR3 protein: CSVPPSGAPGGNTEAFF. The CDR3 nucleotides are TGCAGCGTCCCCCCGTCAGGGGCGCCGGGTGGGAACACTGAAGCTTTCTTT.

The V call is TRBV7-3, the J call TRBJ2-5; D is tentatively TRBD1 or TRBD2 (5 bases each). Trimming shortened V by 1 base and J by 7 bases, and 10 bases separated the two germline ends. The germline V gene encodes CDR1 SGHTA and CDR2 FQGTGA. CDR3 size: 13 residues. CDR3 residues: CASSLNPGGTQYF. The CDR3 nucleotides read TGTGCCAGCAGCTTAAACCCTGGGGGGACCCAGTACTTC.

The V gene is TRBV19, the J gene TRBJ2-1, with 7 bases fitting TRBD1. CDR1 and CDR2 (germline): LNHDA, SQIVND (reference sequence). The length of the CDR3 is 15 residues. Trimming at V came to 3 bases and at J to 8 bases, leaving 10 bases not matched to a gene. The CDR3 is CASSILGTAGDEQFF. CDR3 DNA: TGTGCCAGTAGTATCTTAGGGACAGCAGGTGATGAGCAGTTCTTC.

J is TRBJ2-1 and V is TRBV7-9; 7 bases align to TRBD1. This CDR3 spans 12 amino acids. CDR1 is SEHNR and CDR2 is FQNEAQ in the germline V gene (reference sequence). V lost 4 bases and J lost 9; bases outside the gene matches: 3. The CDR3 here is CASSYGTVEQFF. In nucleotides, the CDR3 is TGTGCCAGCAGCTATGGGACAGTTGAGCAGTTCTTC.

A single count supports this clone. CDR3 residues: CASSLGGRGTSQISEQYF. The CDR3 bases are TGTGCCAGCAGCTTAGGCGGACGGGGTACTAGCCAGATCTCCGAGCAGTACTTC. The rearrangement links TRBV7-9 to TRBJ2-7; a possible D gene is TRBD2 (6 bases). CDR3 length equals 18 residues. The germline V gene has CDR1 SEHNR and CDR2 FQNEAQ (reference sequence). Deletions cut 1 base from V and 6 bases from J, with 25 bases between.

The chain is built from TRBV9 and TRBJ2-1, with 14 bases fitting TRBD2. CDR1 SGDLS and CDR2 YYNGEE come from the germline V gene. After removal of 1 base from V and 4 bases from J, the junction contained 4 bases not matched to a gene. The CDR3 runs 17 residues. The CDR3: CASSVKTSGREYNEQFF. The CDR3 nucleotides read TGTGCCAGCAGCGTAAAGACTAGCGGGAGGGAGTACAATGAGCAGTTCTTC.

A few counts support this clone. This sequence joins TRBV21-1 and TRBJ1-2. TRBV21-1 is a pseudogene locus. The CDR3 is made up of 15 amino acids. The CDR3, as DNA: TGTGCCAGCAGCCCCCTCGGGTTGCCGATCCTGGGCTACACCTTC. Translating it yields CASSPLGLPILGYTF.

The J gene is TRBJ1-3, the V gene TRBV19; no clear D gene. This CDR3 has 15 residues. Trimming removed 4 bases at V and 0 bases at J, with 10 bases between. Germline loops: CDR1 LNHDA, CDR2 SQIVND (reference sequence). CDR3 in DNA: TGTGCCAGTAGTACTACAGCGAGCTCTGGAAACACCATATATTTT. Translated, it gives CASSTTASSGNTIYF.

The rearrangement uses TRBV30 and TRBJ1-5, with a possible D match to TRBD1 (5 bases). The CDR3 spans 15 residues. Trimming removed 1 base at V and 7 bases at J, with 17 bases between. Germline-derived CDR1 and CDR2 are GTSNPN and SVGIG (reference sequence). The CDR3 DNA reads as TGTGCCTGGAGTGATCGGCAGGGCGTCAGGCAGCCCCAGCATTTT. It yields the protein CAWSDRQGVRQPQHF. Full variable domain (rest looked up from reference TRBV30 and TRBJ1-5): SQTIHQWPATLVQPVGSPLSLECTVEGTSNPNLYWYRQAAGRGLQLLFYSVGIGQISSEVPQNLSASRPQDRQFILSSKKLLLSDSGFYLCAWSDRQGVRQPQHFGDGTRLSIL.